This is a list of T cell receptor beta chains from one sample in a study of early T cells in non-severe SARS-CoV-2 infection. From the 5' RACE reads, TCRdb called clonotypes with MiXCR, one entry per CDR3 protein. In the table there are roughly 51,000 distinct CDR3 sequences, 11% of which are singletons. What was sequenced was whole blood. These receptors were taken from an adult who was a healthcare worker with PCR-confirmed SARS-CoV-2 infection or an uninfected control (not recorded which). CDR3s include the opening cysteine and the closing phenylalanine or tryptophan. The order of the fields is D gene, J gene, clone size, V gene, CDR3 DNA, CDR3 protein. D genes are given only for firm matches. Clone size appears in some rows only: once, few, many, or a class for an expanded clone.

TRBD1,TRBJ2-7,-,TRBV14,TGTGCCAGCTCGGTACAGGGGGCAAGAAAGTACTTC,CASSVQGARKYF
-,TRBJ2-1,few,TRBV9,TGTGCCAGCAGCCCTCGTTCGAGAGGGGTCTTAAATGAGCAGTTCTTC,CASSPRSRGVLNEQFF
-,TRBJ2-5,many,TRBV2,TGTGCCAGCACCAATGACGGGCCCTCCCAAGAGACCCAGTACTTC,CASTNDGPSQETQYF
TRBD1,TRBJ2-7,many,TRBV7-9,TGTGCCAGCAGCTTTCCCAACAGGGGAACCTACGAGCAGTACTTC,CASSFPNRGTYEQYF
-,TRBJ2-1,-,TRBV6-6,TGTGCCACCATATCCCGGGGTAGTCGCGCGGGTAATGAGCAGTTCTTC,CATISRGSRAGNEQFF
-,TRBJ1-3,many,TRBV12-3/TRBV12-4,TGTGCCAGCAGGCCAGGCGCTAACTATGGAAACACCATATATTTT,CASRPGANYGNTIYF
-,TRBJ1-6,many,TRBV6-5,TGTGCCAGCAGTTTGTCGAACGGGCGGAATTCACCCCTCCACTTT,CASSLSNGRNSPLHF
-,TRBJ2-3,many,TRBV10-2,TGCGCCAGCACTCCCGGTCTACCCACAGATACGCAGTATTTT,CASTPGLPTDTQYF
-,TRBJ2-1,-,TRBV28,TGTGCCAGCAGTTCCGACAGCCTCTCCTACAATGAGCAGTTCTTC,CASSSDSLSYNEQFF
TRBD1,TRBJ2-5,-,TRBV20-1,TGCAGTGCTAGGGACAGGGTCATACAGACCCAGTACTTC,CSARDRVIQTQYF
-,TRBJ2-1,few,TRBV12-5,TGTGCTAGTGGACCCCGGATGGCTAGCGACTACAATGAGCAGTTCTTC,CASGPRMASDYNEQFF
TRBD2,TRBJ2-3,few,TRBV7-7,TGTGCTAGCAGCCGGGGGGGCGCTAGCGGGAGCACAGATACGCAGTATTTT,CASSRGGASGSTDTQYF
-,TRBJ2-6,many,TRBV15,TGTGCCACCAGCAGAGCTGGAGGACTAATCTCTGGGGCCAACGTCCTGACTTTC,CATSRAGGLISGANVLTF
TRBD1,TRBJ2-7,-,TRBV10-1,TGCGCCAGCGGAAAGACAGGGCTCTACGAGCAGTACTTC,CASGKTGLYEQYF
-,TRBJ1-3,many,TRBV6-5,TGTGCCAGCAGTGTACGCGGGACGCCTGGAAACACCATATATTTT,CASSVRGTPGNTIYF
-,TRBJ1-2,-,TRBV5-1,TGCGCCAGCAGCTTGGATTGGGGAGACAGTAACTATGGCTACACCTTC,CASSLDWGDSNYGYTF
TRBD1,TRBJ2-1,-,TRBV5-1,TGCGCCAGCAGCCCGTCCGGGACAGGGCAGTTCTTC,CASSPSGTGQFF
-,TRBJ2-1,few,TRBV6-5,TGTGCCAGCAGTTACTCTAGCGCGAGCAATGAGCAGTTCTTC,CASSYSSASNEQFF
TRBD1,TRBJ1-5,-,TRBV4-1,TGCGCCAGCAGCCCTTTTGGACAGGTAGGCGGCAATCAGCCCCAGCATTTT,CASSPFGQVGGNQPQHF
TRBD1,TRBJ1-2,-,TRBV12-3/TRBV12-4,TGTGCCAGCGGGTACAGGGGATCCTATGGCTACACCTTC,CASGYRGSYGYTF
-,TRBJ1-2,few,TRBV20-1,TGCAGTGCTAGGGGAGGGGGCTATGGCTACACCTTC,CSARGGGYGYTF
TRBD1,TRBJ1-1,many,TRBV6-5,TGTGCCAGCAGTCTACCCCGACAGGGGCGGACTGAAGCTTTCTTT,CASSLPRQGRTEAFF
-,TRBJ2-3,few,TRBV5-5,TGTGCCAGCAGCCGCAGGGGGGAGGCGGAATATACGCAGTATTTT,CASSRRGEAEYTQYF
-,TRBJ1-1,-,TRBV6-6,TGTGCCAGCAGTTACCTGGAGAACACTGAAGCTTTCTTT,CASSYLENTEAFF
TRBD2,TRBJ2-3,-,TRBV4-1,TGCGCCAGCAGCCCTCCGGGACTAGGTTCAAATACGCAGTATTTT,CASSPPGLGSNTQYF
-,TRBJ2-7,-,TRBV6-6,TGTGCCAGCCGCCAGGTGGGCCAAAGGGACCGGAAGGAGCAGTACTTC,CASRQVGQRDRKEQYF
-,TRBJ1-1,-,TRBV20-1,TGCAGTGCTAGAGATGGGAGGGGCACTGAAGCTTTCTTT,CSARDGRGTEAFF
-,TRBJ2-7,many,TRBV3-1,TGTGCCAGCAGCCAAGATCCCTACGAGCAGTACTTC,CASSQDPYEQYF
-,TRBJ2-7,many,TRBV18,TGTGCCAGCTCACCACCAACGGGTGGAGAGCAGTACTTC,CASSPPTGGEQYF
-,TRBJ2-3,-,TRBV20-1,TGCAGTGCTACCGGGACACCCCGCACAGATACGCAGTATTTT,CSATGTPRTDTQYF
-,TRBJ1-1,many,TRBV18,TGTGCCAGCTCACCACAGGGGAACACTGAAGCTTTCTTT,CASSPQGNTEAFF
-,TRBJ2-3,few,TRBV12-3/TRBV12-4,TGTGCCAGCAGTTACCCCCGCAATACGCAGTATTTT,CASSYPRNTQYF
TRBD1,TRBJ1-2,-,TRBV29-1,TGCAGCGTTTCCCGGGACAGCTCCAACTATGGCTACACCTTC,CSVSRDSSNYGYTF
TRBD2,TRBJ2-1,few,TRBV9,TGTGCCAGCGCACTCGGGGCTAGCGGGGATGAGCAGTTCTTC,CASALGASGDEQFF
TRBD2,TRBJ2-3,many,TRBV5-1,TGCGCCAGCAGTTTGACTAGCGGGAGTGCAGATACGCAGTATTTT,CASSLTSGSADTQYF
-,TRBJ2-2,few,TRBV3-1,TGTGCCAGCAGCCACCTAGGGGACGGGGAGCTGTTTTTT,CASSHLGDGELFF
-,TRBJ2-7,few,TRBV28,TGTGCCTGCAAGGGTGGACACTGGGTCGAGCAGTACTTC,CACKGGHWVEQYF
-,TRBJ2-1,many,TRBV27,TGTGCCACCTCTCGGGGCTACAATGAGCAGTTCTTC,CATSRGYNEQFF
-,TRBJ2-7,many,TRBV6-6,TGTGCCAGCGAACCTCTGGGAGGGGGCCCCTCCTACGAGCAGTACTTC,CASEPLGGGPSYEQYF
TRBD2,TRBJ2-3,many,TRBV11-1,TGTGCCAGCAGCATCGGACTAGCGGAGCTAGATACGCAGTATTTT,CASSIGLAELDTQYF
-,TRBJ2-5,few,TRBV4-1,TGCGCCAGCAGCGTTTCCTCTCAAGAGACCCAGTACTTC,CASSVSSQETQYF
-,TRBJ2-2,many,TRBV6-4,TGTGCCAGCAGCACCAAAAACACCGGGGAGCTGTTTTTT,CASSTKNTGELFF
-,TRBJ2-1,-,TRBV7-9,TGTGCCAGCAGCTTAGCTCCTGAGCAGTTCTTC,CASSLAPEQFF
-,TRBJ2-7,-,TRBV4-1,TGCGCCAGCAGCCAAGGTCGAAGGGACTACGAGCAGTACTTC,CASSQGRRDYEQYF
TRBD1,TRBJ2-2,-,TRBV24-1,TGTGCCACCAGTGATTCAGACAGGGGCCCCGGGGAGCTGTTTTTT,CATSDSDRGPGELFF
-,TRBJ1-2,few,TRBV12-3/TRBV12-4,TGTGCCAGCAGTCGAGATACAGGGCTCGGGTATGGCTACACCTTC,CASSRDTGLGYGYTF
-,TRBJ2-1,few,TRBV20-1,TGCAGCGCCTCTCGAGGTGATTTTTACAATGAGCAGTTCTTC,CSASRGDFYNEQFF
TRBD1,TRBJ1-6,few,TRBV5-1,TGCGCCAGCAGAGGACAGGGCAATTCACCCCTCCACTTT,CASRGQGNSPLHF
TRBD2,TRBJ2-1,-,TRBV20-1,TGCAGTGCCGTTACTAGCGGGGGGGCAAGGAATGAGCAGTTCTTC,CSAVTSGGARNEQFF
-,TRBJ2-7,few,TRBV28,TGTGCCAGCACCATCTCCCCTTACGAGCAGTACTTC,CASTISPYEQYF
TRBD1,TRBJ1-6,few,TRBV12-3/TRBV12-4,TGTGCCAGCAGTAGGGGACAGCTTAATTCACCCCTCCACTTT,CASSRGQLNSPLHF
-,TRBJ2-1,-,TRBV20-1,TGCAGTGCCCGTCGGCCCTCGTACAATGAGCAGTTCTTC,CSARRPSYNEQFF
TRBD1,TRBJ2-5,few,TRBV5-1,TGCGCCAGCAGCTTGGCCGTTGCAGGGGGCCAAGAGACCCAGTACTTC,CASSLAVAGGQETQYF
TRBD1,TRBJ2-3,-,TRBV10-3,TGTGCCATCAGTGACACCCGGACAGGGGGTACGGATACGCAGTATTTT,CAISDTRTGGTDTQYF
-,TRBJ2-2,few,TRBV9,TGTGCCAGCAGCCCAAGGTGGGGAGGGGAGCTGTTTTTT,CASSPRWGGELFF
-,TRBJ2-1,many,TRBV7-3,TGTGCCAGCCCCACCGGGGCCCAGCGGGAGCAGTTCTTC,CASPTGAQREQFF
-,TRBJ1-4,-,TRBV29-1,TGCAGCGTCGCTATGGGAGGGAGACTGTTTTTT,CSVAMGGRLFF